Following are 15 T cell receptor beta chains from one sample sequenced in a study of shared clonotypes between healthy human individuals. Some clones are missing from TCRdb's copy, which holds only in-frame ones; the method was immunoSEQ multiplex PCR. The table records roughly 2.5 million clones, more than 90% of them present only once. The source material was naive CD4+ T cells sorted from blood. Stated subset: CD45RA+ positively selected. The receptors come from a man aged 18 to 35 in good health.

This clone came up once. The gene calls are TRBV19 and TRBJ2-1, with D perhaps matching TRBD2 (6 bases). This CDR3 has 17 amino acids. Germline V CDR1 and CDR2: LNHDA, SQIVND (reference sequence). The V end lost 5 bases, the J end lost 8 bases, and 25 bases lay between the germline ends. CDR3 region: CASSVRPLGLRLDEQFF. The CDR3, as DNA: TGTGCCAGTAGTGTCAGACCTCTGGGACTGCGCCTCGATGAGCAGTTCTTC.

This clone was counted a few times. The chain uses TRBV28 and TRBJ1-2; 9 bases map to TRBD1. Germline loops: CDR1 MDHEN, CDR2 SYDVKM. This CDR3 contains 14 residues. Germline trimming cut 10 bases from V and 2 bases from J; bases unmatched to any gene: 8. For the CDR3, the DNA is TGTGCCACGTCAGGACAGGGGACAAACTATGGCTACACCTTC. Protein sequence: CATSGQGTNYGYTF.

DNA of the CDR3: TGTGCCAGTAGTCCCCGTCGAAGCTCCTATAATTCACCCCTCCACTTT. Amino acid sequence: CASSPRRSSYNSPLHF. The J gene is TRBJ1-6, the V gene TRBV19; no reliable D call. This CDR3 spans 16 amino acids. CDR1 is LNHDA, CDR2 SQIVND, per germline (reference sequence). Trimming took 5 bases from V and 0 from J, leaving 11 bases between them.

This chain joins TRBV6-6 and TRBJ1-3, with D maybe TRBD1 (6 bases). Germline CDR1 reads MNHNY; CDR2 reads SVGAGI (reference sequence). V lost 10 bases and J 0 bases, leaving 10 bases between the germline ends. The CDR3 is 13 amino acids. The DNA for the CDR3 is TGTGCCACCAGGGACAACTCTGGAAACACCATATATTTT. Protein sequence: CATRDNSGNTIYF.

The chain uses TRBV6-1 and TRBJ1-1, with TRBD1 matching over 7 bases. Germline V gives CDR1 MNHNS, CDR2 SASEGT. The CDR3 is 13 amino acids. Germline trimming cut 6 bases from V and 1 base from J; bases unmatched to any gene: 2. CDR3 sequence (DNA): TGTGCCAGCAGGGACAGGTCGAACACTGAAGCTTTCTTT. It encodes CASRDRSNTEAFF.

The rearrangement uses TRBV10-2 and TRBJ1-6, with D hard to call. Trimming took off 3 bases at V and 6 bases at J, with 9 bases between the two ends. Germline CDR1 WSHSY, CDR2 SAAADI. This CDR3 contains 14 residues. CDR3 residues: CASSEKRINSPLHF. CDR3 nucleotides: TGCGCCAGCAGTGAAAAACGGATTAATTCACCCCTCCACTTT.

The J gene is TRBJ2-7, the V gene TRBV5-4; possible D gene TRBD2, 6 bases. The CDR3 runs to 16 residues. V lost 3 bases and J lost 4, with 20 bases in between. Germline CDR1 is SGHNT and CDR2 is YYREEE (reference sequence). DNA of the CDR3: TGTGCCAGCAGCTCTGAAAGCCGATTCGGGGGATACGAGCAGTACTTC. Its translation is CASSSESRFGGYEQYF.

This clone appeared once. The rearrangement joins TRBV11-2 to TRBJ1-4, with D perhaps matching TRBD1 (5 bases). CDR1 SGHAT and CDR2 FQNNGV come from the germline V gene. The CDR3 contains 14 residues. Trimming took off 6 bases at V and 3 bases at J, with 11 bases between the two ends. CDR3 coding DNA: TGTGCCAGCAGTCGGGGGAGTGCTAATGAAAAACTGTTTTTT. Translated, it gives CASSRGSANEKLFF.

CDR3: CASSERARPGAKNIQYF. CDR3 in DNA: TGTGCCAGCAGCGAACGAGCCAGGCCTGGAGCCAAAAACATTCAGTACTTC. The V and J genes are TRBV7-9 and TRBJ2-4, with D hard to call. In germline, CDR1 is SEHNR, CDR2 FQNEAQ (reference sequence). V was shortened by 5 bases and J by 0 bases, with 17 bases between the two germline ends. The CDR3 spans 17 residues.

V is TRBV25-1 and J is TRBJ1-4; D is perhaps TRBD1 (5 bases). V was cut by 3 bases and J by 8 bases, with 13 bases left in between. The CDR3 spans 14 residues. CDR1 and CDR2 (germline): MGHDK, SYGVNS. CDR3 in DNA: TGTGCCAGCAGTGAGCCAGGGTCACGGGAAAAACTGTTTTTT. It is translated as CASSEPGSREKLFF.

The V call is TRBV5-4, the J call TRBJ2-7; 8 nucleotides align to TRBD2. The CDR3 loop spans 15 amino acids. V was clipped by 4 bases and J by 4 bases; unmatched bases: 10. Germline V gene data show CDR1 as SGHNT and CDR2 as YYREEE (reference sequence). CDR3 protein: CASSPDPAGGYEQYF. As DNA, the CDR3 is TGTGCCAGCAGCCCGGATCCGGCGGGAGGATACGAGCAGTACTTC.

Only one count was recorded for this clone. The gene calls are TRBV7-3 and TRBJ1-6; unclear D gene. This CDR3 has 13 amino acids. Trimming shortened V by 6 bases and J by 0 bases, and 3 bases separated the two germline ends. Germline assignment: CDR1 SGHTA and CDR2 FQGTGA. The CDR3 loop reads CASSFSYNSPLHF. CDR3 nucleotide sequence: TGTGCCAGCAGTTTCTCCTATAATTCACCCCTCCACTTT.

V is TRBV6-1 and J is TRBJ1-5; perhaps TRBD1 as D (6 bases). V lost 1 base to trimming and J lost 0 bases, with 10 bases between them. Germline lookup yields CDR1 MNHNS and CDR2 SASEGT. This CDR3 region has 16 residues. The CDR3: CASSEGGTISNQPQHF. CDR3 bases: TGTGCCAGCAGTGAAGGGGGGACAATTAGCAATCAGCCCCAGCATTTT.

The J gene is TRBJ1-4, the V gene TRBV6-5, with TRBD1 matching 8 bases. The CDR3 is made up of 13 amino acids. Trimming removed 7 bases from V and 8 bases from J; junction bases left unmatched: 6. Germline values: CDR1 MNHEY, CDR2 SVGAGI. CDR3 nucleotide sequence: TGTGCCAGCAAGACAGGGGACTTCGAAAAACTGTTTTTT. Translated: CASKTGDFEKLFF.

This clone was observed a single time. The CDR3 region is CASSILVKNGYTF. CDR3 bases: TGTGCCAGTAGTATCTTGGTAAAGAATGGCTACACCTTC. The rearrangement uses TRBV19 and TRBJ1-2, with D unclear. V was clipped by 3 bases and J by 6 bases, with 11 bases between them. The germline CDR1 and CDR2 sequences are LNHDA and SQIVND (reference sequence). This CDR3 is 13 amino acids long.